Given below is one T cell receptor (beta chain) in context. The data were obtained in a study of patients and donors after allogeneic stem cell transplantation. Each CDR3 protein gets one entry after TCRdb re-called the RT-PCR reads with MiXCR. Here the sample spans over 350,000 distinct CDR3 sequences, 15% to 20% being singletons. Trimming took 3 bases from V and 6 from J; bases not matched to a gene: 8. This CDR3 contains 16 residues. Germline V lookup: CDR1 LGHNT, CDR2 FRNRAP. The chain is built from TRBV12-5 and TRBJ1-1, with TRBD1 matching over 12 bases. The clonotype comes from a human donor who was either an allogeneic HSCT recipient or a stem cell or donor lymphocyte infusion donor (not recorded which). It is not recorded whose cells these are; they may come from a transplant donor. The specimen sequenced was blood, either unsorted or a sorted T cell fraction (not recorded which). The CDR3 coding sequence is TGTGCTAGTGGTTTCCCCCACGGGACAGGGGGCGCTGAAGCTTTCTTT. Encoded protein: CASGFPHGTGGAEAFF. Full variable domain (missing parts from reference TRBV12-5 and TRBJ1-1): DARVTQTPRHKVTEMGQEVTMRCQPILGHNTVFWYRQTMMQGLELLAYFRNRAPLDDSGMPKDRFSAEMPDATLATLKIQPSEPRDSAVYFCASGFPHGTGGAEAFFGQGTRLTVV.